One sample yielded the 13 T cell receptor beta chains listed below, sequenced in a study of cytomegalovirus exposure and HLA in healthy donors. 60 Vbeta and 13 Jbeta primers were used in PCR. This table comes from immunoSEQ multiplex PCR, and its TCRdb copy is limited to in-frame clones, with some not included. The sample records about 98,000 clones, around 80% being singletons. What was sequenced was PBMCs. These TCRs come from a man between 60 and 70 years old in good health and CMV-seropositive.

The CDR3, as DNA: TGTGCCAGCAGTCCAAGCTACCAAGAGACCCAGTACTTC. This gives the protein CASSPSYQETQYF. This sequence joins TRBV27 and TRBJ2-5; D is uncertain. The CDR3 extends over 13 amino acids. Trimming cost V 5 bases and J 0 bases, with 7 bases left between them. Germline CDR1 and CDR2: MNHEY and SMNVEV (reference sequence).

The chain is built from TRBV27 and TRBJ2-7; 11 bases line up with TRBD1. CDR1 is MNHEY, CDR2 SMNVEV, per germline (reference sequence). The CDR3 spans 15 residues. Trimming took 5 bases from V and 3 from J; bases not matched to a gene: 6. In DNA form, the CDR3 reads TGTGCCAGCAGTAGATCGGGACAGGGGGGCTACGAGCAGTACTTC. Translated, it gives CASSRSGQGGYEQYF.

The chain is built from TRBV30 and TRBJ2-3; 8 bases fit TRBD2. V shed 3 bases, J shed 7 bases, and the junction held 12 bases outside the gene matches. Germline CDR1 GTSNPN, CDR2 SVGIG (reference sequence). This CDR3 is built from 15 residues. CDR3 bases: TGTGCCTGGAGGGTCAGAGGCGGGGGGACATATACGCAGTATTTT. The encoded protein is CAWRVRGGGTYTQYF. The whole variable domain, remainder taken from reference TRBV30 and TRBJ2-3, is SQTIHQWPATLVQPVGSPLSLECTVEGTSNPNLYWYRQAAGRGLQLLFYSVGIGQISSEVPQNLSASRPQDRQFILSSKKLLLSDSGFYLCAWRVRGGGTYTQYFGPGTRLTVL.

The rearrangement joins TRBV7-2 to TRBJ2-2; no firm D call. The V gene's germline CDR1 is SGHTA and CDR2 FQGNSA. This CDR3 comprises 17 residues. Trimming cost V 2 bases and J 5 bases, with 18 bases left between them. This chain's CDR3 is CASSLFLRERRTGELFF. CDR3 DNA: TGTGCCAGCAGCTTATTCCTCCGTGAGCGACGGACCGGGGAGCTGTTTTTT.

This clone was recorded a few times. The J gene is TRBJ2-3, the V gene TRBV2, with D unresolved. The CDR3 extends over 12 amino acids. Trimming removed 5 bases from V and 6 bases from J, with 9 bases in between. Germline V gives CDR1 SNHLY, CDR2 FYNNEI. The CDR3 loop reads CASSNPRDTQYF. The CDR3 coding sequence is TGTGCCAGCAGTAACCCCCGGGATACGCAGTATTTT.

This clone has only one observation. This rearrangement joins TRBV15 to TRBJ2-5; TRBD1 is a possible D gene (6 bases). The ends were cut back, 1 base at V and 2 bases at J, with 14 bases in the middle. Germline-derived CDR1 and CDR2 are LNHNV and YYDKDF (reference sequence). This CDR3 has 16 amino acids. The CDR3 DNA is TGTGCCACCAGCAGAGGAACAGGGAAGGGTCAAGAGACCCAGTACTTC. Translated, it gives CATSRGTGKGQETQYF.

The rearrangement uses TRBV6-5 and TRBJ2-7; the match to TRBD1 covers 8 bases. Germline V lookup: CDR1 MNHEY, CDR2 SVGAGI. The CDR3 extends over 13 amino acids. Trimming removed 1 base from V and 6 bases from J; junction bases left unmatched: 2. CDR3 amino acids: CASSYLQGGEQYF. In DNA, the CDR3 is TGTGCCAGCAGTTACTTACAGGGGGGCGAGCAGTACTTC.

This clone came up a few times. This chain links TRBV6-1 with TRBJ1-4; 8 bases map to TRBD1. The V gene end was trimmed by 6 bases and the J gene end by 7 bases; junction bases not matched to a gene: 7. The germline gives CDR1 MNHNS, CDR2 SASEGT. The CDR3 totals 14 residues. CDR3 loop: CASRPGGGSEKLFF. DNA for the CDR3: TGTGCCAGCAGACCAGGGGGCGGGAGTGAAAAACTGTTTTTT.

The genes are TRBV19 and TRBJ2-2; 8 positions agree with TRBD2. This CDR3 region has 15 residues. J was trimmed by 7 bases and V by 3 bases; bases with no gene match: 7. Per the germline V gene, CDR1 is LNHDA and CDR2 is SQIVND (reference sequence). CDR3 bases: TGTGCCAGTAGTATCTCGGGGGGGCAAGGCGGGGAGCTGTTTTTT. It encodes CASSISGGQGGELFF.

The chain employs TRBV5-1 and TRBJ1-2; D possibly corresponds to TRBD1 (6 bases). Germline CDR1 and CDR2: SGHRS and YFSETQ. Between the trimmed V and J ends, which lost 1 base and 6 bases, there was a span of 13 bases. The CDR3 covers 14 residues. The CDR3: CASSLSQGNHGYTF. The CDR3 DNA follows: TGCGCCAGCAGCTTGAGTCAGGGGAACCATGGCTACACCTTC.

This chain connects TRBV6-6 to TRBJ1-6, with TRBD1 as a possible D gene (6 bases). CDR1 and CDR2 from the germline V gene are MNHNY and SVGAGI (reference sequence). V was pared by 7 bases and J by 13 bases, with 14 bases between. The CDR3 has 12 residues. The CDR3 DNA reads as TGTGCCAGCACCATACAGGGAATTCCCCTCCACTTT. It codes for CASTIQGIPLHF.

The J gene is TRBJ1-1, the V gene TRBV21-1. TRBV21-1 is described as a pseudogene. CDR3 size: 16 residues. CDR3 amino acids: CASSKKRRQMNTEAFF. CDR3 nucleotide sequence: TGTGCCAGCAGCAAAAAAAGGCGGCAGATGAACACTGAAGCTTTCTTT.

The gene calls are TRBV11-1 and TRBJ2-7, with 8 bases aligning to TRBD1. The CDR3 length is 14 residues. Looked up from germline, CDR1 is SGHAT and CDR2 is FQDESV (reference sequence). Losses at the gene ends were 6 bases for V and 2 bases for J; bases not matched to a gene: 6. The CDR3 DNA is TGTGCCAGCAGTCGGACAGGGTTCCCCTACGAGCAGTACTTC. Its translation is CASSRTGFPYEQYF.